The clone carrying this TCR beta chain was seen ten or more times. The antigen is undetermined. Trimming took 5 bases from V and 3 from J, leaving 14 bases between them. CDR1 is SGHTA and CDR2 is FQGNSA in the germline V gene. The CDR3 covers 14 residues. The data were taken from a study of identical twins. Findings of the study overall: Weaker excess sharing between twins was seen in beta out-of-frame sequences. Conclusions were based on cross-sectional statistical analysis, without following the same donors. Analyses of zero insertions could, in part, be confounded by invariant MAIT and iNKT cells.

Each cDNA held unique molecular identifiers, and template switching gave it a universal primer site. One entry per CDR3 protein, called by TCRdb with MiXCR from the 5' RACE reads. This sample has around 680,000 distinct CDR3 sequences, with around 8.3% found just once. The same data also contributed to another study, on yellow fever vaccine responses in identical twins.

Source material: PBMCs. The source is a woman under 30 in good health. The V call is TRBV7-2, the J call TRBJ2-7; D gene unclear. CDR3 amino acids: CASSLNGAFYEQYF. Written as DNA, the CDR3 is TGTGCCAGCAGCCTGAACGGTGCCTTCTACGAGCAGTACTTC.